The sequence of this T cell receptor (beta chain) was determined in a study of memory CD4+ T cells and cytomegalovirus serostatus. CDR1 is SEHNR and CDR2 is FQNEAQ in the germline V gene (reference sequence). CDR3 length: 17 amino acids. Trimming shortened V by 3 bases and J by 3 bases, and 17 bases separated the two germline ends. This table comes from immunoSEQ multiplex PCR, and its TCRdb copy is limited to in-frame clones, with some not included. The sample lists about 50,000 clones, 65% to 85% occurring once. Single viable CD3+CD4+CD8-CD45RO+ cells were sorted as the memory CD4+ T cells. The chain employs TRBV7-9 and TRBJ2-2, with D unclear. The sequenced sample was memory CD4+ T cells from blood. The clonotype was recovered from an adult in good health and CMV-seronegative. The CDR3, as DNA: TGTGCCAGCAGCTTCCCGACGTCGTGGGTGGACACCGGGGAGCTGTTTTTT. Encoded protein: CASSFPTSWVDTGELFF.